What follows are 14 T cell receptor beta chains derived from one specimen sequenced in a study of blood T cell repertoires in COVID-19. Repertoires were generated with immunoSEQ multiplex PCR, while TCRdb's copy carries only in-frame clones and drops some. The table lists 200,000 to 300,000 clones, around 90% of them singletons. Sequenced: peripheral blood. The receptors come from a woman in her 30s with acute or convalescent COVID-19.

Only a few counts were recorded for this clone. This chain connects TRBV11-3 to TRBJ2-7; the match to TRBD2 covers 12 bases. The CDR3 spans 16 residues. V shed 1 base, J shed 5 bases, and the junction held 6 bases outside the gene matches. Germline V lookup: CDR1 SGHNT, CDR2 YENEEA. The CDR3 is CASSLVLAGGGDEQYF. In DNA form, the CDR3 reads TGTGCCAGCAGCTTAGTGCTAGCGGGAGGGGGCGACGAGCAGTACTTC.

The chain is built from TRBV19 and TRBJ1-1; 8 bases agree with TRBD1. Germline lookup yields CDR1 LNHDA and CDR2 SQIVND (reference sequence). J was trimmed by 7 bases and V by 6 bases; bases with no gene match: 7. The CDR3 covers 13 residues. The CDR3 is CASSYRGRGEAFF. In DNA, the CDR3 is TGTGCCAGTAGCTACAGGGGGAGAGGTGAAGCTTTCTTT.

In its sample, this clone was seen a few times. The chain joins TRBV19 to TRBJ1-4; the match to TRBD1 covers 10 bases. Germline loops: CDR1 LNHDA, CDR2 SQIVND (reference sequence). This CDR3 region has 16 residues. V dropped 5 bases and J dropped 6; count of bases not matched to a gene: 9. CDR3 region: CASSHTGQGRHEKLFF. The CDR3 region has the DNA TGTGCCAGTAGTCATACGGGACAGGGGCGGCATGAAAAACTGTTTTTT.

This clone was counted only a few times. The chain couples TRBV6-2 or TRBV6-3 to TRBJ1-1, with 8 bases lining up with TRBD1. V shed 5 bases and J 4 bases; nucleotides not matched to a gene: 9. Germline V gives CDR1 MNHEY, CDR2 SVGEGT. This CDR3 has 15 residues. The chain's CDR3 is CASSDTPGGPTEAFF. The CDR3 DNA reads TGTGCCAGCAGTGACACGCCAGGGGGCCCCACTGAAGCTTTCTTT.

The rearrangement uses TRBV29-1 and TRBJ1-2, with 7 nucleotides matching TRBD1. With V trimmed by 7 bases and J by 2 bases, 4 bases remained unmatched. Germline CDR1 SQVTM, CDR2 ANQGSEA. This CDR3 region has 12 residues. CDR3 nucleotides: TGCAGCGCGGGGGGACAGAACTATGGCTACACCTTC. Amino acids: CSAGGQNYGYTF.

Turning to this clone: Because the CDR3's place on the DNA is in doubt, the DNA is left out and the CDR3 is given as listed by TCRdb. The V and J genes are TRBV18 and TRBJ2-1; the DNA was not compared with TRBD1, the D call given in the table. The CDR3 contains 15 residues when both ends are counted. The V gene's germline CDR1 is KGHSH and CDR2 LQKENI. CDR3: CASSPLFGSDNEQFF.

The chain combines TRBV24-1 with TRBJ2-1, with 7 bases that match TRBD1. V shed 4 bases, J shed 3 bases, and the junction held 8 bases outside the gene matches. The CDR3 loop spans 16 amino acids. Germline assignment: CDR1 KGHDR and CDR2 SFDVKD. The CDR3 DNA reads TGTGCCACCAGTGACCCTTCTAGGACAGGCTACAATGAGCAGTTCTTC. It codes for CATSDPSRTGYNEQFF.

The count of this clone is one. The genes are TRBV19 and TRBJ2-1, with 9 positions matching TRBD2. This CDR3 region has 17 residues. Germline V CDR1 and CDR2: LNHDA, SQIVND (reference sequence). The J segment lost 0 bases and the V segment lost 8 bases, leaving 11 bases of the junction unmatched. The CDR3 DNA is TGTGCCAGTCGGGCCTTTAGCGGGAGCTCCTCCTACAATGAGCAGTTCTTC. It codes for CASRAFSGSSSYNEQFF.

The rearrangement links TRBV7-8 to TRBJ2-1, with TRBD1 identical over 7 bases. Germline CDR1 SGHVS, CDR2 FQNEAQ. This CDR3 region has 16 residues. The J segment lost 7 bases and the V segment lost 4 bases, leaving 13 bases of the junction unmatched. The CDR3 bases are TGTGCCAGCAGCTGGCGTCCGGGACAGATTTTAAATGAGCAGTTCTTC. It specifies CASSWRPGQILNEQFF.

This clone was recorded once. CDR3 nucleotide sequence: TGTGCCAGCAGCTTAGCGCGAGGAGGTTACTACGAGCAGTACTTC. Protein product: CASSLARGGYYEQYF. The V and J genes are TRBV7-2 and TRBJ2-7; weak D call: TRBD2 (5 bases). V was shortened by 0 bases and J by 3 bases, with 12 bases between the two germline ends. Germline V gene sequence: CDR1 SGHTA, CDR2 FQGNSA. The CDR3 has 15 residues.

This clone was recorded once. The chain is built from TRBV2 and TRBJ2-1; 9 nucleotides line up with TRBD1. V lost 6 bases to trimming and J lost 7 bases; unmatched junction nucleotides: 4. The germline V gene encodes CDR1 SNHLY and CDR2 FYNNEI. The CDR3 contains 13 residues. Written as DNA, the CDR3 is TGTGCCAGCAGGCCGACAGGGGGAAATGAGCAGTTCTTC. Its protein is CASRPTGGNEQFF.

This chain joins TRBV6-5 and TRBJ2-2; 7 nucleotides match TRBD2. This CDR3 is built from 15 residues. Germline lookup yields CDR1 MNHEY and CDR2 SVGAGI. The V and J ends lost 6 bases and 3 bases, in that order; junction bases with no gene match: 7. CDR3: CASRTEAGHTGELFF. The CDR3 nucleotides read TGTGCCAGCAGAACAGAAGCGGGACACACCGGGGAGCTGTTTTTT.

V and J are TRBV18 and TRBJ2-7, with 9 bases identical to TRBD1. CDR1 and CDR2 from the germline V gene are KGHSH and LQKENI. J was trimmed by 4 bases and V by 3 bases; bases with no gene match: 10. The CDR3 extends over 16 amino acids. The DNA of the CDR3 is TGTGCCAGCTCACCGATGCCGGGACAGGGAGATTACGAGCAGTACTTC. It yields the protein CASSPMPGQGDYEQYF.

The rearrangement joins TRBV2 to TRBJ1-5, with 8 bases that match TRBD1. Germline CDR1 SNHLY, CDR2 FYNNEI. V lost 1 base to trimming and J lost 6 bases; unmatched junction nucleotides: 2. The length of the CDR3 is 14 residues. CDR3 sequence reads: CASSEEQGVQPQHF. CDR3 in DNA: TGTGCCAGCAGTGAAGAACAGGGGGTTCAGCCCCAGCATTTT.